These 9 T cell receptor beta chains were sequenced from one sample in a study of Tregs in tolerant kidney transplant recipients. The method was immunoSEQ multiplex PCR; TCRdb's version includes in-frame clones alone and lacks a portion of them. The sample holds 4,000 to 5,500 clones, around 40% seen once. Antigens of these TCRs are unknown. Sequencing was carried out using CD8+ T cells from blood cultured with allogeneic cells. These receptors all stem from a human donor in good health.

This clone is medium-sized within its sample. This chain joins TRBV10-3 and TRBJ2-3; 12 bases line up with TRBD1. The junction had 10 bases not matched to a gene; V was cut back by 5 bases and J by 4 bases. Germline V CDR1 and CDR2: ENHRY, SYGVKD. The CDR3 is 17 amino acids. CDR3 bases: TGTGCCATCAGTTCCCGGCGGGACAGGGGGCGCGCAGATACGCAGTATTTT. Its protein product is CAISSRRDRGRADTQYF.

This chain uses TRBV6-5 with TRBJ1-2, with D unclear. V lost 6 bases to trimming and J lost 6 bases, with 14 bases between them. This CDR3 contains 13 residues. Per the germline V gene, CDR1 is MNHEY and CDR2 is SVGAGI. CDR3 in amino acids: CASSLGSGDGYTF. CDR3 DNA: TGTGCCAGCAGCCTCGGGTCTGGCGATGGCTACACCTTC.

This clone is labeled as medium-sized. The chain is built from TRBV4-1 and TRBJ2-2; D is uncertain. Deletions cut 2 bases from V and 4 bases from J, with 5 bases between. From germline, CDR1 is MGHRA and CDR2 YSYEKL. The CDR3 is 13 residues long. Here the CDR3 DNA reads TGCGCCAGCAGCCAAAGCGCCACCGGGGAGCTGTTTTTT. It specifies CASSQSATGELFF.

This clone is medium-sized. This chain connects TRBV4-2 to TRBJ1-1; no reliable D call. The CDR3 contains 13 residues. Trimming cost V 2 bases and J 5 bases, with 9 bases left between them. Germline V gene data show CDR1 as LGHNA and CDR2 as YNFKEQ. The DNA of the CDR3 is TGTGCCAGCAGCCAAATAGGAGGGACTGAAGCTTTCTTT. Amino acid sequence: CASSQIGGTEAFF.

The chain employs TRBV11-2 and TRBJ2-5; D is unresolved. The CDR3 has 18 amino acids. CDR1 is SGHAT and CDR2 is FQNNGV in the germline V gene. V was clipped by 1 base and J by 1 base, with 19 bases between them. CDR3 sequence: CASSLAIRSLRFQETQYF. CDR3 bases: TGTGCCAGCAGCTTAGCAATACGGTCACTCCGGTTCCAAGAGACCCAGTACTTC.

V is TRBV6-5 and J is TRBJ2-7; TRBD1 might be the D (6 bases). The germline CDR1 and CDR2 sequences are MNHEY and SVGAGI. This CDR3 is 15 amino acids long. Trimming stripped 5 bases from V and 3 bases from J, with 17 bases between. In DNA form, the CDR3 reads TGTGCCAGCAGTGCCCGGGACAACCGAGTCTACGAGCAGTACTTC. Its protein is CASSARDNRVYEQYF.

This clone counts as medium-sized (0.01 to 0.1%). The chain is built from TRBV13 and TRBJ2-7, with 12 bases that match TRBD2. The CDR3 is made up of 16 amino acids. Germline lookup yields CDR1 PRHDT and CDR2 FYEKMQ (reference sequence). With V trimmed by 5 bases and J by 6 bases, 11 bases remained unmatched. The CDR3 DNA reads as TGTGCCAGCAGCGTCTCTAGCGGGGGGGCCGGAAGCGAGCAGTACTTC. As protein: CASSVSSGGAGSEQYF. Drawing the rest from reference TRBV13 and TRBJ2-7, the complete variable domain is AAGVIQSPRHLIKEKRETATLKCYPIPRHDTVYWYQQGPGQDPQFLISFYEKMQSDKGSIPDRFSAQQFSDYHSELNMSSLELGDSALYFCASSVSSGGAGSEQYFGPGTRLTVT.

This clone was detected only a few times. V gene TRBV6-6 combines with J gene TRBJ2-1; D not certain. The CDR3 is 11 amino acids. CDR1 is MNHNY and CDR2 is SVGAGI in the germline V gene (reference sequence). V was clipped by 6 bases and J by 4 bases, with 4 bases between them. The CDR3 is CASRQYNEQFF. The CDR3 DNA sequence: TGTGCCAGCAGACAGTACAATGAGCAGTTCTTC.

This clone was counted only a few times. The V and J genes are TRBV4-1 and TRBJ2-5; D remains unclear. The ends were cut back, 4 bases at V and 9 bases at J, with 15 bases in the middle. Germline V gives CDR1 MGHRA, CDR2 YSYEKL. This CDR3 contains 13 residues. CDR3 sequence reads: CASSRFLLGAQYF. The CDR3 coding sequence is TGCGCCAGCAGCCGTTTCCTACTTGGGGCCCAGTACTTC.